This T cell receptor (beta chain) was found in a study of blood T cells in healthy people across ages. Study conclusions and caveats: The lack of PBMC sorting stopped any conclusive naive versus antigen-experienced comparison. Across the age range, TCR beta diversity per million T cells fell in a roughly linear way. In the absence of known donor CMV status, changes in expanded clonotypes were possibly confounded.

CDR1 is GTSNPN and CDR2 is SVGIG in the germline V gene (reference sequence). The CDR3 runs to 15 residues. With V trimmed by 3 bases and J by 6 bases, 10 bases remained unmatched. As regards this clonotype: What it recognizes is unknown.

Sample-barcoded 5' priming and a J-beta primer mix drove a second PCR of roughly 7 to 11 cycles. TCRdb recomputed calls from the 5' RACE reads with MiXCR, one row per CDR3 protein. Of some 560,000 distinct CDR3 sequences in the sample, about 27% were seen once. The same data also contributed to another study, on T cells of mothers and their children. As that report states: Mothers gave over 9.5 million TCR beta CDR3 reads each, and children roughly 3 million each.

The genes are TRBV30 and TRBJ2-2, with TRBD2 matching 7 bases. This receptor was identified in a boy between 2 and 10 years old in good health. Specimen: blood. The CDR3 DNA reads as TGTGCCTGGAGGCTAGGCGGGAGCAGACCCGGGGAGCTGTTTTTT. As protein: CAWRLGGSRPGELFF.